Detailed here is one T cell receptor (beta chain). This entry belongs to a study of blood T cell repertoires in COVID-19. Overall study: The United States, Italy and Spain supplied acute and convalescent COVID-19 samples. In each case, the material was cDNA or gDNA derived from T cells, B-cell-depleted T cells, or PBMCs.

Trimming at V came to 1 base and at J to 2 bases, leaving 11 bases not matched to a gene. This CDR3 comprises 18 residues. Germline V gives CDR1 LGHNA, CDR2 YNFKEQ. In the authors' methods: Reference gene primer amplification yielded estimated nucleated cell counts. Repertoires were generated with immunoSEQ multiplex PCR, while TCRdb's copy carries only in-frame clones and drops some. The V and J calls and the clone size are those of that table, but D and trimming were determined from the DNA. The profile shows 200,000 to 250,000 clones, 80% to 85% of them singletons. The TCR sequence derives from a woman aged 60-70 years with acute or convalescent COVID-19. Sequencing used peripheral blood. This chain connects TRBV4-2 to TRBJ2-3, with 8 bases fitting TRBD2. In DNA form, the CDR3 reads TGTGCCAGCAGCCAAGGGCGGGGGGACGTTGGGCCCACAGATACGCAGTATTTT. This sequence encodes CASSQGRGDVGPTDTQYF.